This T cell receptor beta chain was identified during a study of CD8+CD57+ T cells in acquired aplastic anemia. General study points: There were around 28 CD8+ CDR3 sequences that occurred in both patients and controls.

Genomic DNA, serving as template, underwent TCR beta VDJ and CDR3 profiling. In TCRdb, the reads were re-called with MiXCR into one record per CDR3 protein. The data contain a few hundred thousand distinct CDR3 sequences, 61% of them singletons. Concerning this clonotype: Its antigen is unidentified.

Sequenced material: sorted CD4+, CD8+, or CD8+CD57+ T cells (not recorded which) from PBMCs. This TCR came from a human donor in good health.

CDR3 sequence reads: CASSLAGGTGGRGYTF. The CDR3 DNA sequence: TGTGCCAGCAGCTTGGCGGGCGGGACAGGGGGCAGGGGCTACACCTTC. This sequence joins TRBV7-2 and TRBJ1-2; TRBD1 aligns across 12 bases. This CDR3 is built from 16 residues. Germline V gene data show CDR1 as SGHTA and CDR2 as FQGNSA. V was clipped by 3 bases and J by 8 bases; unmatched bases: 10.